This T cell receptor beta chain is drawn from a study of cytomegalovirus exposure and HLA in healthy donors (dated by TCRdb to 2015 to 2018). Background on the whole study: An earlier analysis of 587 of the donors reported approximately 270 Gb of sequence data and about 100 million unique TCR beta sequences from 150 million to 200 million T cells. An early release covering over 500 HLA-typed donors comprised approximately 290 gigabases of sequencing data and around 86 million unique TCR sequences. The genetic ancestry cluster associated with self-reported Caucasian donors included approximately 85% of the 300 to 450 genotyped donors. The study aimed to test whether cataloging public T cell receptors could reveal signatures of past pathogen exposure. The study profiled the T cell repertoires of under 850 subjects by immunosequencing and related them to cytomegalovirus serostatus. Besides the first cohort of 550 to 750 subjects, a separate validation cohort made up of roughly 130 different subjects was used. To predict cytomegalovirus infection status, the study brought together high-throughput TCR immunosequencing, statistical association of individual TCRs with disease status, and machine learning. A later analysis re-analyzed previously published TCR beta repertoires from 650 to 800 donors and added high-resolution HLA genotyping to study TCR occurrence patterns. Rather than drawing on any new phenotypic data, the later analysis identified candidate immune exposures from TCR beta sequences and the way those sequences occurred across donors. To decide whether each TCR beta V gene segment behaved as functional or pseudogenic, an earlier analysis of some 600 of the donors relied on high-throughput TCR beta sequencing. Donor age, sex, ethnicity and CMV serostatus were compiled together with the repertoire data. Genome-wide SNP genotypes for about 65% of the 666 donors were used in a later genetic analysis, which treated that subset as a discovery cohort. All discovery cohort repertoires had been generated on a single sequencing platform. Class I and class II HLA loci were covered by the typing at four-digit resolution. Typing coverage differed by locus: A, B, C, DRB1 and DQB1 were typed in about 620-640 donors, DQA1 in 500 to 550, DPA1 in approximately 600, and DPB1 in 472. Five DR-DQ haplotypes were treated as single units for association and clustering because of strong linkage in the cohort. Across roughly 420 genotyped donors of the cohort, an average of about 200,000 unique TCR beta nucleotide sequences per donor were sequenced, and roughly 17% of those sequences were non-productive. The study at large found these results: Sequencing depth was assumed to be roughly uniform across donors in the presence/absence analyses, though that assumption may not hold. In an earlier analysis of approximately 600 of the donors, most TCR beta V segments were observed in productive rearrangements about 87% or about 30% of the time, broadly matching IMGT annotations. Most TCR sequences were seen in very few donors, while some public TCRs were found in many individuals. Specific HLA alleles were associated with 15,000 to 20,000 TCR beta sequences at a false discovery rate of 0.05 in a later analysis. A group of highly shared sequence variants was considered likely to be a technical artifact of the sequencing pipeline. Cytomegalovirus status was reported to be diagnosed by the classifier with high specificity and sensitivity in both the original and validation cohorts. In a later analysis, the rate of TCR association differed among HLA loci, with DRB1 alleles having the most associated TCRs and HLA-C alleles having the fewest. Some IMGT-functional V segments, including TRBV6-2 and TRBV6-3, could not be told apart with the 87-base-pair reads, so those segments were excluded. Because HLA typing was unavailable for some donors at each locus, only the typed subset was used in association tests. Because counts were too low, 15 to 20 rarely observed V segments, including chromosome 9 orphons, were excluded from the earlier analysis of 587 of the donors. Linkage disequilibrium might explain the correlated functional status among segregating V segments, but an unknown experimental factor could not be excluded. An association between a missense DCLRE1C variant and V-gene and J-gene trimming of TCR beta chains was found in a later genetic analysis and replicated in an independent cohort. The study listed 150 to 200 TCR beta chains as associated with cytomegalovirus. Several of the top co-occurrence clusters appeared to be linked to parvovirus B19, influenza, CMV and Epstein-Barr virus, according to a later analysis. In this cohort, only TCR beta chains were sequenced, and detectable features were limited by the absence of alpha or paired-chain data. In a later genetic analysis, fewer N-insertions in productive TCRs were reported among donors in an Asian-associated ancestry cluster than the approximately 670-donor mean. According to the authors, the approach could potentially be generalized to other disease states and immunological phenotypes. Most CMV-associated TCR beta chains appeared to be HLA-restricted in a later analysis, and the HLA associations seemed to be driven largely by CMV exposure. A few of the identified cytomegalovirus-associated TCR beta chains were confirmed in vitro to be specific for cytomegalovirus antigens. In a later analysis, HLA-associated TCR beta chains were found to be more clonally expanded and to have lower generation probabilities than equally common non-associated chains. When HLA alleles, especially DR and DQ, strongly co-occurred, attributing TCR associations to individual alleles was difficult. A further reported finding was that TCR beta sequences accurately predicted the HLA-A and HLA-B alleles for most subjects in the first cohort. For the cohort, immune exposure information was limited to CMV serostatus.

The germline V gene (reference sequence) specifies SEHNR as CDR1 and FQNEAQ as CDR2. Trimming takes 0 bases from V and 1 base from J, and the germline ends sit 11 bases apart. The CDR3 runs 16 amino acids, cysteine and phenylalanine included. Kept here is only the CDR3 DNA, which spans 48 bases and is read in frame from base 1. Library preparation used the immunoSEQ multiplex PCR assay. A mixture of 60 forward primers for TCR Vbeta segments and 13 reverse primers for TCR Jbeta segments was used in the multiplex PCR. The CDR3 region of rearranged TCR beta genes was amplified from genomic DNA with a multiplex PCR assay. On the Illumina HiSeq System, the amplified TCR beta libraries were sequenced as 87-base-pair reads. The authors' analysis ran thus. In a later analysis, about 80 million unique TCR beta chains were counted across the roughly 670 repertoires, and roughly 10 million of these chains were shared by at least two donors. To remove PCR and sequencing errors, raw reads were error-corrected and collapsed into unique sequences using a nearest-neighbor algorithm that merged closely related sequences. Alignment of CDR3 sequences to IMGT reference sequences was used to assign V, D and J gene segments. For a sequence to be retained, a match of at least six nucleotides was required to both a V gene segment and a J gene segment. A rearrangement was called productive if the CDR3 had no stop codons and remained in frame with V and J, and every other rearrangement was called non-productive. CDR3 was defined by IMGT convention, running from the second conserved V-encoded cysteine to the conserved J-encoded phenylalanine. The earlier analysis of approximately 590 of the donors excluded any sequence lacking an unambiguous match to a single V gene segment. In an earlier analysis of approximately 550 of the donors, V segments were called functional above 56.7% productive rearrangements and were called segregating when the between-donor standard deviation exceeded 5%. A statistical classification framework was developed to diagnose cytomegalovirus status using the catalog of TCR beta chain sequences. In a later analysis, TCR nucleotide sequences were compared against IMGT/GENE-DB human TR gene sequences so that V and J genes could be assigned. Using the TCRdist pipeline, a later analysis assigned CDR3 sequences along with most-parsimonious VDJ recombination scenarios. In a later analysis, each TCR beta chain was defined by its CDR3 amino acid sequence together with its V-gene family, and reads lacking a unique V-gene family were excluded. In a later analysis, several hundred highly shared, low-generation-probability nucleotide sequences were removed to address suspected cross-contamination and a sequencing artifact. In a later analysis, a clonal expansion index was calculated for each public chain from normalized within-repertoire ranks of inferred template counts. Generation probabilities in a later analysis came from a VDJ recombination model fitted to out-of-frame rearrangements, and those results were checked against IGoR. A later analysis scored TCR-TCR, TCR-HLA and TCR-CMV co-occurrence with hypergeometric tests, applying a repertoire-size bias correction to TCR pairs. False discovery rates were estimated in a later analysis by permuting HLA or CMV assignments 20 times. In a later analysis, co-occurring TCRs were grouped using DBSCAN, and TCRdist sequence similarity was added for clustering within HLA-allele-positive subsets. Co-occurrence clustering excluded repertoires with fewer than 30,000 or more than 120,000 public chains, plus five with anomalous nucleotide sharing. In its TCRdb copy, this immuneACCESS table keeps in-frame sequences only and misses some clones. Where compared with another copy, unresolved V genes explain less than half of these, and the others have no known cause. The V and J calls and the clone size are those of that table, but D and trimming were determined from the DNA. This sample lists about 83,000 clones; 80% to 90% were detected once. The leading ten clones occupy over 1.5% of the sample.

Comments on this clone: Its antigen specificity is not known. Base qualities are not provided; no much larger clone lies one nucleotide away.

The cohort was made up of 500 to 850 healthy bone marrow donors. At the time of sampling, every cohort member was nominally healthy, though immune exposures that went unrecorded were likely present. The donor tested CMV seronegative and was one of the 352 seronegative cohort members. A peripheral blood sample was collected from each donor, and TCR beta sequencing was performed on peripheral blood mononuclear cells. The Qiagen DNeasy Blood Extraction Kit was used to extract genomic DNA from the blood cell samples. This receptor was taken from a woman between 25 and 40 years old in good health and CMV-seronegative. The chain was built from TRBV7-9 and TRBJ2-3, with a weak D call of TRBD2 (5 bases match). Source material: PBMCs. The CDR3 here reads CASSLAPGIGTDTQYF. Read as DNA, the sequence is TGTGCCAGCAGCTTAGCGCCCGGGATCGGCACAGATACGCAGTATTTT.